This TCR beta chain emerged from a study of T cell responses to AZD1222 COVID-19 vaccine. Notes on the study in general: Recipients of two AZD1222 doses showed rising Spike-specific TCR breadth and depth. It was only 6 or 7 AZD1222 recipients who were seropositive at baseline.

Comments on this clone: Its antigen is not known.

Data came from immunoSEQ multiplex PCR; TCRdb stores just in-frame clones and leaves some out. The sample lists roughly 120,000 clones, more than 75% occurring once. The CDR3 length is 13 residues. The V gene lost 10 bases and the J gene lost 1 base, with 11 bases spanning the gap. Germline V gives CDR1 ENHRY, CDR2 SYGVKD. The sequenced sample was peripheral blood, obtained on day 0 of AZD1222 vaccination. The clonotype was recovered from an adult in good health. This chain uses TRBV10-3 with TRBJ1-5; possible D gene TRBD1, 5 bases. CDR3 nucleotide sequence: TGTGCCACGACCCGGGACAGCAATCAGCCCCAGCATTTT. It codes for CATTRDSNQPQHF.